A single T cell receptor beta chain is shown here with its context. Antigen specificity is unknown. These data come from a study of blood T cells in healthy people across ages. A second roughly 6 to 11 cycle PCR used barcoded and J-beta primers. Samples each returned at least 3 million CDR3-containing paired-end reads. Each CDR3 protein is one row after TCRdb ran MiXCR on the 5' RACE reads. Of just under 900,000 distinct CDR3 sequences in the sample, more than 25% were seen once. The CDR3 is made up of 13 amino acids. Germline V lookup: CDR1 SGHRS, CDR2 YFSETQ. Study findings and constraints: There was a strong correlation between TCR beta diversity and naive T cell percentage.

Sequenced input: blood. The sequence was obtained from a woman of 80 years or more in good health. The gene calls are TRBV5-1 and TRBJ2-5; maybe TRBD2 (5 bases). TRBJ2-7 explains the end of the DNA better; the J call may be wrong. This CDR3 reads CASSETGVVEQYF. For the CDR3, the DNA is TGCGCCAGCAGCGAGACCGGGGTCGTCGAGCAGTACTTC.